This entry concerns a single T cell receptor (beta chain). Germline CDR1 LGHNA, CDR2 YSLEER. V was trimmed by 1 base and J by 1 base, leaving 10 bases between them. The CDR3 is made up of 15 amino acids. Assay: immunoSEQ multiplex PCR; the TCRdb copy retains only in-frame clones and omits some. The repertoire includes about 360,000 clones, around 87% of them detected once, and 1.3% sits in the top ten. This sample is drawn from a study of blood T cell repertoires in COVID-19. All enrollees were about 18 to 89 years old and from around 25 US areas. The recovered donors of Cohort 3 showed two negative PCRs, clearance, or symptom resolution.

The TCR was taken from a man aged 25-45 years who had recovered from COVID-19. What was sequenced was PBMCs or T cells enriched from blood (not recorded which). This chain links TRBV4-3 with TRBJ1-1; D uncertain. The CDR3 region is CASSQGPAANTEAFF. The CDR3 DNA sequence: TGCGCCAGCAGCCAAGGGCCGGCGGCGAACACTGAAGCTTTCTTT.